This TCR beta chain was identified during a study of OX40 agonist ivuxolimab in advanced cancers. The table came from immunoSEQ multiplex PCR; TCRdb's copy has only in-frame clones and leaves some out. Among tens of thousands of clones listed, 85% to 90% were seen once. CDR1 and CDR2 from the germline V gene are SEHNR and FQNEAQ (reference sequence). The V and J ends lost 5 bases and 4 bases respectively, with 17 bases between them. This CDR3 comprises 15 residues. The V gene is TRBV7-9, the J gene TRBJ1-1, with D maybe TRBD1 (5 bases). The sequence was collected from an adult with an advanced solid tumor such as melanoma, head and neck, liver or kidney cancer. This material consisted of CD4+ or CD8+ T cells sorted from blood, taken in a trial of the OX40 agonist ivuxolimab. The CDR3 protein is CASSPREGQGTEAFF. DNA for the CDR3: TGTGCCAGCAGCCCACGGGAGGGGCAAGGCACTGAAGCTTTCTTT.